The 10 T cell receptor beta chains below all came from one sample that was sequenced in a study of T cells in Graves' hyperthyroidism and ophthalmopathy. RNA transcripts were the template for amplifying TCR beta CDR3 regions. First-round RT-PCR of the TCR CDR3 relied on the HTBI primer set. One entry per CDR3 protein results from TCRdb running MiXCR on the multiplex PCR reads. The repertoire holds 350,000 or so distinct CDR3 sequences, roughly 21% seen once, with about 50% in the top ten. Specimen: blood. Receptor source: a woman aged 50 to 60 with Graves' hyperthyroidism.

This clonotype occurred many times. V usage is TRBV6-1 and J usage is TRBJ2-7; perhaps D is TRBD1 or TRBD2 (5 bases each). The germline V gene has CDR1 MNHNS and CDR2 SASEGT. The CDR3 has 12 amino acids. V was pared by 6 bases and J by 4 bases, with 10 bases between. CDR3 sequence (DNA): TGTGCCAGCAGACGGGACGGTTACGAGCAGTACTTC. Translation gives CASRRDGYEQYF.

This clonotype was counted at least ten times. This sequence joins TRBV30 and TRBJ1-6; D gene ambiguous. The ends were cut back, 4 bases at V and 10 bases at J, with 26 bases in the middle. The CDR3 extends over 17 amino acids. The germline V gene encodes CDR1 GTSNPN and CDR2 SVGIG (reference sequence). The chain's CDR3 is CAWNFGRRGIMRSPLHF. For the CDR3, the DNA is TGTGCCTGGAACTTCGGCAGGAGAGGGATTATGAGATCACCCCTCCACTTT.

V is TRBV11-2 and J is TRBJ1-2; perhaps TRBD1 as D (6 bases). V was shortened by 5 bases and J by 7 bases, with 20 bases between the two germline ends. Germline CDR1 and CDR2: SGHAT and FQNNGV. The CDR3 is made up of 15 amino acids. The CDR3 spells CASSRSSATGSGYTF. In DNA, the CDR3 is TGTGCCAGCAGCCGTTCCTCGGCGACAGGCTCTGGCTACACCTTC.

This clonotype was counted many times. J is TRBJ2-4 and V is TRBV11-2; the D is unclear. Germline-derived CDR1 and CDR2 are SGHAT and FQNNGV. The V end was cut by 1 base, the J end by 8 bases, with 3 bases between. The length of the CDR3 is 11 residues. The CDR3 DNA reads TGTGCCAGCAGCTTAGCAGACATTCAGTACTTC. Its protein is CASSLADIQYF.

This clonotype has at least ten counts. V and J are TRBV6-1 and TRBJ2-5; 7 bases fit TRBD1. Germline V gives CDR1 MNHNS, CDR2 SASEGT. The ends lost 9 bases at V and 0 bases at J; junction bases unmatched: 7. CDR3 size: 14 residues. DNA of the CDR3: TGTGCCAGTCCGGACAGGTTGTACCAAGAGACCCAGTACTTC. Encoded protein: CASPDRLYQETQYF.

This clonotype was recorded many times. The V call is TRBV3-1, the J call TRBJ2-5, with 10 bases lining up with TRBD2. Trimming cost V 4 bases and J 2 bases; bases outside gene matches: 10. CDR1 is LGHDT and CDR2 is YNNKEL in the germline V gene (reference sequence). This CDR3 contains 17 residues. CDR3 bases: TGTGCCAGCAGCCCAGCCGGGACTAGCGCTTTACAAGAGACCCAGTACTTC. Amino acids: CASSPAGTSALQETQYF.

This clonotype was observed a handful of times. This chain joins TRBV10-2 and TRBJ1-2; TRBD1 aligns across 7 bases. Germline CDR1 and CDR2: WSHSY and SAAADI. V shed 6 bases, J shed 2 bases, and the junction held 9 bases outside the gene matches. The length of the CDR3 is 15 residues. CDR3 coding DNA: TGCGCCAGCAGAGCAACAGACAGGGCCAACTATGGCTACACCTTC. It translates to CASRATDRANYGYTF.

There are many counts of this clonotype. The rearrangement uses TRBV11-2 and TRBJ2-1; D is undetermined. The CDR3 covers 14 residues. Germline lookup yields CDR1 SGHAT and CDR2 FQNNGV. V was shortened by 3 bases and J by 2 bases, with 8 bases between the two germline ends. This CDR3 is CASSLVSAYNEQFF. The CDR3 DNA follows: TGTGCCAGCAGCTTGGTCTCGGCCTACAATGAGCAGTTCTTC. The variable domain in full, with the rest retrieved from reference TRBV11-2 and TRBJ2-1, is EAGVAQSPRYKIIEKRQSVAFWCNPISGHATLYWYQQILGQGPKLLIQFQNNGVVDDSQLPKDRFSAERLKGVDSTLKIQPAKLEDSAVYLCASSLVSAYNEQFFGPGTRLTVL.

This clonotype was counted many times. This rearrangement joins TRBV28 to TRBJ2-1; 9 bases line up with TRBD2. The length of the CDR3 is 16 residues. Germline CDR1 is MDHEN and CDR2 is SYDVKM. V gave up 6 bases and J gave up 9 bases; unmatched junction bases: 15. The CDR3 here is CASRPSGRGREGEQFF. As DNA, the CDR3 is TGTGCCAGCAGACCCTCGGGACGAGGGCGGGAGGGTGAGCAGTTCTTC.

This clonotype was observed at least ten times. This chain links TRBV12-3 or TRBV12-4 with TRBJ1-1; D unclear. The ends were cut back, 7 bases at V and 2 bases at J, with 17 bases in the middle. This CDR3 is 15 amino acids long. In DNA, the CDR3 is TGTGCCAGCATCCGGGTCGGAGCCCCAAACACTGAAGCTTTCTTT. Protein product: CASIRVGAPNTEAFF.